By frequency in the sample, the clone carrying this TCR beta chain is medium-sized. Its specificity is not known. The read terminates 3 residues before the CDR3 end, so the remaining end is supplied by the germline J gene. CVID and control samples used equivalent genomic DNA input. Profiling relied on immunoSEQ multiplex PCR, and the TCRdb table lists in-frame clones only, not all of them. The sample was found to contain some 1,500 clones, and every one recurs. This record comes from a study of T cell clonality in common variable immunodeficiency. Study results and limitations: Repertoire-complication correlations in CVID were limited by patient heterogeneity. CVID subjects shared fewer TCRbeta clones than healthy controls did. Reportedly, TCR beta sequences from common variable immunodeficiency showed fewer deletions and N-nucleotide insertions.

Trimming cost V 3 bases and J 3 bases; bases outside gene matches: 13. CDR3 length equals 17 residues. From germline, CDR1 is DFQATT and CDR2 SNEGSKA (reference sequence). Replacement immunoglobulin had been given to every CVID subject for at least one year. This sequence joins TRBV20-1 and TRBJ1-3, with 8 bases fitting TRBD1. The source is a human donor with common variable immunodeficiency. The sequenced sample was peripheral blood mononuclear cells. CDR3 bases read: TGCAGTGCTAGTCGGAAGGGGGCAGGGGGCTTTGGAAACACC. This encodes CSASRKGAGGFGNT. The complete CDR3 protein is CSASRKGAGGFGNTIYF.